Sequencing of this T cell receptor beta chain was carried out in a study of T cell responses to AZD1222 COVID-19 vaccine (dated by TCRdb to the early 2020s). Study-wide context: A total of approximately 250 trial participants underwent TCR sequencing, of whom roughly 210 had received two doses of AZD1222 and 26 had received two doses of the MenACWY control vaccine. Trial participants were enrolled by age into subgroups of 18-55, 56-69 and 70-plus years, and approximately 150, 30 and 60 TCR-sequenced participants, respectively, were included in these subgroups.

For this clone: Its binding antigen is unknown. Base qualities are missing; no much larger clone stands one base away.

The time point label here, explained by the study, means: about 28 days (+/-7) after the second vaccine dose. Because spike-specific TCR depth and breadth did not differ between the two schedules, AZD1222 recipients who got a second dose at roughly 4 weeks were pooled with those who got a second dose at roughly 12 weeks. The vaccinee samples were drawn from two UK trials, COV001 and COV002, one of which was a single-blind randomized controlled phase 2/3 trial testing AZD1222 (ChAdOx1 nCoV-19) in healthy adults. For TCRbeta chain sequencing, PBMC samples from trial participants were taken at day 0 and at day 28 after the second dose. The CDR3 regions of human TCRbeta chains were analyzed by immunosequencing. Per the source publication's procedure: TCRs in the repertoires were compared against a reference library of SARS-CoV-2-specific TCRs that had been generated with the MIRA antigen-specificity platform. Breadth was defined as the fraction of unique TCRs that were SARS-CoV-2-associated, and depth was defined as the fraction of total T cells that were SARS-CoV-2-associated. Using the MIRA data, every spike-specific TCR was mapped to the spike region that the TCR reacted to and assigned to either a CD4 or a CD8 class. Log10-transformed breadth and depth values were compared by one-way ANOVA with Sidak's multiple comparisons tests. TCRdb mirrors the immuneACCESS table, restricted to in-frame sequences. Some clones are absent from its copies; in checked studies, under half trace to an unresolved V gene, and the reason for the others is unknown. V and J calls and clone size follow that table, whereas D and trimming were derived from the DNA. In all, the sample holds around 150,000 clones, and 85% to 95% of those were seen once. The ten largest clonotypes hold roughly 5.6% of the sample.

Overall results and qualifications from the work: The whole spike protein was spanned by vaccine-associated CD4 TCRs, and dominant responses were seen in regions 160-218 and 743-854. Reportedly, almost half of the unique spike-specific TCRs recognized epitopes lying outside the regions that are mutated in the B.1.351 and B.1.1.7 variants. After two AZD1222 doses, spike-specific TCR breadth and depth were significantly higher than at day 0 and than in MenACWY recipients. Participants were mostly white British and included more females than males, and it was suggested by the authors that clonal diversity may have been underestimated. Conclusions about previously exposed vaccinees were limited because only six AZD1222 recipients were SARS-CoV-2 seropositive at baseline. The 56-69-year group was small, and its depth increase did not reach significance, likely because of low power. No day 14 peak-response samples were available, so repertoires were characterized only after the peak T cell response.

Via the germline V gene, CDR1 is KGHSH and CDR2 LQKENI. The CDR3 runs 13 amino acids, cysteine and phenylalanine included. Only CDR3 DNA remains: 39 bases, in frame from the first base. Trimming leaves V shorter by 3 bases and J shorter by 4 bases, with the junction holding 0 bases beyond the gene matches. This receptor was taken from an adult who received the AZD1222 COVID-19 vaccine. Sequencing used peripheral blood, obtained 28 days after the second AZD1222 dose. The rearrangement joined TRBV18 to TRBJ1-5, with 7 middle bases fitting TRBD1. The sequenced DNA: TGTGCCAGCTCACCGGACAGGAATCAGCCCCAGCATTTT. This codes for CASSPDRNQPQHF.